These 10 T cell receptor beta chains originate from one sample sequenced in a study of cytomegalovirus exposure and HLA in healthy donors. PCR was performed using 60 Vbeta and 13 Jbeta primers. The protocol was immunoSEQ multiplex PCR, while the TCRdb copy is restricted to in-frame clones and leaves out a portion. The repertoire includes about 150,000 clones, approximately 69% of them detected once, and around 2.3% sits in the top ten. What was sequenced was PBMCs. The receptors were sampled from a man aged 25 to 45 in good health and CMV-seronegative.

In its sample, this clone was seen a few times. This chain connects TRBV19 to TRBJ1-1; the D gene is possibly TRBD1 (6 bases). The germline V and J ends were trimmed by 5 bases and 4 bases, with 14 bases remaining between them. CDR3 length equals 14 residues. Germline-derived CDR1 and CDR2 are LNHDA and SQIVND (reference sequence). CDR3 loop: CASSSRTEGTEAFF. CDR3 nucleotides: TGTGCCAGTAGTTCACGGACAGAAGGCACTGAAGCTTTCTTT.

The chain couples TRBV5-6 to TRBJ1-1; D not resolved. This CDR3 contains 11 residues. Germline V lookup: CDR1 SGHDT, CDR2 YYEEEE. Trimming removed 4 bases at V and 4 bases at J, with 5 bases between. In nucleotides, the CDR3 is TGTGCCAGCAGCCGTCTCACTGAAGCTTTCTTT. The encoded protein is CASSRLTEAFF.

A single count supports this clone. J is TRBJ2-7 and V is TRBV27, with 8 bases aligning to TRBD2. The CDR3 length is 15 residues. V shed 2 bases, J shed 0 bases, and the junction held 3 bases outside the gene matches. Germline V lookup: CDR1 MNHEY, CDR2 SMNVEV (reference sequence). The CDR3 DNA is TGTGCCAGCAGTTTAGTAGCGGGGAGCTCCTACGAGCAGTACTTC. Translated: CASSLVAGSSYEQYF.

CDR3 region: CASSDGDSGNTIYF. The CDR3 nucleotides read TGTGCCAGCAGTGACGGAGACTCTGGAAACACCATATATTTT. The rearrangement uses TRBV6-1 and TRBJ1-3; D gene unclear. V lost 3 bases and J 0 bases, leaving 6 bases between the germline ends. The germline V gene has CDR1 MNHNS and CDR2 SASEGT. The CDR3 is made up of 14 amino acids.

The chain joins TRBV19 to TRBJ2-3; possible D gene TRBD1, 6 bases. This CDR3 has 14 residues. Between the trimmed V and J ends, which lost 11 bases and 2 bases, there was a span of 17 bases. Looked up from germline, CDR1 is LNHDA and CDR2 is SQIVND (reference sequence). The DNA for the CDR3 is TGTGCCGTCTTTGGAGGACAGAACACAGATACGCAGTATTTT. Translation gives CAVFGGQNTDTQYF.

The chain is built from TRBV11-3 and TRBJ2-5; the D gene is possibly TRBD1 (6 bases). From germline, CDR1 is SGHNT and CDR2 YENEEA. This CDR3 spans 15 amino acids. V was cut by 2 bases and J by 5 bases, with 15 bases left in between. CDR3 region: CASSLTGSTGETQYF. CDR3 DNA sequence: TGTGCCAGCAGCTTAACAGGGTCCACCGGGGAGACCCAGTACTTC.

This clone has only a few counts. The rearrangement links TRBV7-6 to TRBJ2-1; 9 bases fit TRBD2. CDR1 and CDR2 (germline): SGHVS, FNYEAQ. The CDR3 contains 15 residues. Unmatched junction bases numbered 9, after V lost 5 bases and J lost 7 bases. Here the CDR3 DNA reads TGTGCCAGCAGCCCTCCGCGGGGGGGGCAAAATGAGCAGTTCTTC. Protein: CASSPPRGGQNEQFF.

The V gene is TRBV6-5, the J gene TRBJ2-7, with TRBD1 matching 7 bases. Trimming took 8 bases from V and 0 from J; bases not matched to a gene: 13. Germline V gene sequence: CDR1 MNHEY, CDR2 SVGAGI. The CDR3 consists of 16 residues. This chain's CDR3 is CASRLSGTVLSYEQYF. The CDR3 bases are TGTGCCAGCCGTTTGTCCGGGACAGTCCTCTCCTACGAGCAGTACTTC.

The rearrangement links TRBV19 to TRBJ2-5; 10 positions agree with TRBD2. The ends lost 8 bases at V and 4 bases at J; junction bases unmatched: 7. Looked up from germline, CDR1 is LNHDA and CDR2 is SQIVND (reference sequence). The CDR3 has 14 residues. The CDR3 here is CASGTSVEGETQYF. CDR3 bases: TGTGCCAGTGGGACTAGCGTTGAGGGAGAGACCCAGTACTTC.

The V and J genes are TRBV28 and TRBJ1-3, with 9 bases matching TRBD1. Germline CDR1 is MDHEN and CDR2 is SYDVKM. The CDR3 has 14 amino acids. J was trimmed by 2 bases and V by 6 bases; bases with no gene match: 2. The CDR3 DNA sequence: TGTGCCAGCAGCGACAGGGGGGCTGGAAACACCATATATTTT. This sequence encodes CASSDRGAGNTIYF.